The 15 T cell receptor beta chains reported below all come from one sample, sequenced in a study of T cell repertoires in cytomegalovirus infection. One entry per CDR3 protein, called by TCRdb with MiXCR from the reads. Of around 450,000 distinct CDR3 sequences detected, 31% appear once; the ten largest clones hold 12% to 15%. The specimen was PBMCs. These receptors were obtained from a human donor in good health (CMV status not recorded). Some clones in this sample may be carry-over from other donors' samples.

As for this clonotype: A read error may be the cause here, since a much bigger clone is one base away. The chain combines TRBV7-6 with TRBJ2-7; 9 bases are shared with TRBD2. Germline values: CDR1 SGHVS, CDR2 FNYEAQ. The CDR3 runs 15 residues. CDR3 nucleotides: TGTGCCAGCAGCTTATCGGATAGCGGGGGCAGCGAGCCGTACTTC. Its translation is CASSLSDSGGSEPYF.

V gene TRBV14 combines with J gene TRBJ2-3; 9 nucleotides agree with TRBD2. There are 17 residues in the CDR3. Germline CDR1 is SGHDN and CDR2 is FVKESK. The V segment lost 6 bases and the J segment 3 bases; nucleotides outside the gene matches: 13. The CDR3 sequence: CASSPSGRGGPTDTQYF. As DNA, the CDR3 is TGTGCCAGCAGTCCGTCTGGGCGGGGGGGCCCGACAGATACGCAGTATTTT.

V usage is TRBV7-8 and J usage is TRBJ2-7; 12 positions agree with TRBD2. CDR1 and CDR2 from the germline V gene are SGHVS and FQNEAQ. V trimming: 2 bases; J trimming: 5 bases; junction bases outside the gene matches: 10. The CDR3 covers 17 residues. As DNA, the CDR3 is TGTGCCAGCAGCTTATCGCTAGCGGGGGGGCCTTCCCACGAGCAGTACTTC. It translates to CASSLSLAGGPSHEQYF.

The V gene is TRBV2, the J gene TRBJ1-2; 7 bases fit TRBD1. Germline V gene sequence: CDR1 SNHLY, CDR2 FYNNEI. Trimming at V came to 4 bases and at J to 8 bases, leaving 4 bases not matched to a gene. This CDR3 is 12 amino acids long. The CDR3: CASSGQGGGYTF. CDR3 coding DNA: TGTGCCAGCAGTGGACAGGGCGGGGGCTACACCTTC.

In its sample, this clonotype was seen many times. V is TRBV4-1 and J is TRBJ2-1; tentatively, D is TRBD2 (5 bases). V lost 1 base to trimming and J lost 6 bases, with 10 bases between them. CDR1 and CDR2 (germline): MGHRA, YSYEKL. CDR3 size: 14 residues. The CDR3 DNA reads TGCGCCAGCAGCCAAGTTGGCGGGTTCAATGAGCAGTTCTTC. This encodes CASSQVGGFNEQFF.

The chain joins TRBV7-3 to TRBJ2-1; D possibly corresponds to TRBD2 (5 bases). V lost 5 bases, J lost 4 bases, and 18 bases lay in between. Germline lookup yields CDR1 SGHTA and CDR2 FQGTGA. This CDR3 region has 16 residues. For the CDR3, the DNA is TGTGCCAGCAGCCCCGTTGGAAGCGGAATGTACAATGAGCAGTTCTTC. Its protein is CASSPVGSGMYNEQFF.

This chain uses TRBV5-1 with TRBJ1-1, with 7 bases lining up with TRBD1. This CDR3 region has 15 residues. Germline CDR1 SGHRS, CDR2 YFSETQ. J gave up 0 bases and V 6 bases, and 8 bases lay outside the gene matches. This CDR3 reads CASNIRGDMNTEAFF. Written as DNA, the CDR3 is TGCGCCAGCAACATCAGGGGGGATATGAACACTGAAGCTTTCTTT.

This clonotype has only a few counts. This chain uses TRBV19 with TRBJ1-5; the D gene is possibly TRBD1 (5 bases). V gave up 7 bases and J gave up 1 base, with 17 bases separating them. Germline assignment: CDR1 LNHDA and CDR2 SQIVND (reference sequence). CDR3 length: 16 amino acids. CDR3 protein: CASNYGGGLSNQPQHF. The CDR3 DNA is TGTGCCAGTAATTACGGGGGTGGTTTAAGCAATCAGCCCCAGCATTTT.

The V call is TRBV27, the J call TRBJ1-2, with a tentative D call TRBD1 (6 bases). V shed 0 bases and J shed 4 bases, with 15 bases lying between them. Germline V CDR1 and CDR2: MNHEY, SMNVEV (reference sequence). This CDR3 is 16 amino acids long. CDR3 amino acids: CASSLSKQGIGYGYTF. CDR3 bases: TGTGCCAGCAGTTTATCGAAACAGGGTATCGGCTATGGCTACACCTTC.

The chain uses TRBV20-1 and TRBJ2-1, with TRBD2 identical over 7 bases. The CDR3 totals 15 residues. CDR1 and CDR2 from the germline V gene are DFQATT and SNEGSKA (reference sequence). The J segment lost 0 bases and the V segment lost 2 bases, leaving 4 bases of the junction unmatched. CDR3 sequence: CSARSLADSYNEQFF. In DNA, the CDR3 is TGCAGTGCTAGAAGTCTAGCGGACTCCTACAATGAGCAGTTCTTC.

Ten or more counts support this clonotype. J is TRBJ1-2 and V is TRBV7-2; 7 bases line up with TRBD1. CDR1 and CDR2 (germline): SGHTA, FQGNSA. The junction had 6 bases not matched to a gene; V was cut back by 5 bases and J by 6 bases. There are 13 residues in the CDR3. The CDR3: CASSLQGWDGYTF. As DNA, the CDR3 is TGTGCCAGCAGCCTACAGGGGTGGGATGGCTACACCTTC.

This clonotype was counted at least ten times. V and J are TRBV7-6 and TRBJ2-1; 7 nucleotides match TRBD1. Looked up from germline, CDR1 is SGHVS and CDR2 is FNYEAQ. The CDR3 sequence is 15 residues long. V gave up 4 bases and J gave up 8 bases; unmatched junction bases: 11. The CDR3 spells CASSSRKQGWHEQFF. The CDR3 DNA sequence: TGTGCCAGCAGCTCAAGGAAACAGGGGTGGCATGAGCAGTTCTTC.

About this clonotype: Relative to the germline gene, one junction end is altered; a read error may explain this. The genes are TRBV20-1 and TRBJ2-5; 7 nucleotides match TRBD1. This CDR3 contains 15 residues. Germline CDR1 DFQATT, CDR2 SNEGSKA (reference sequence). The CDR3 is CGARQGVGDQETHYF. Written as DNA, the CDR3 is TGCGGTGCTAGACAGGGCGTTGGGGATCAAGAGACCCACTACTTC.

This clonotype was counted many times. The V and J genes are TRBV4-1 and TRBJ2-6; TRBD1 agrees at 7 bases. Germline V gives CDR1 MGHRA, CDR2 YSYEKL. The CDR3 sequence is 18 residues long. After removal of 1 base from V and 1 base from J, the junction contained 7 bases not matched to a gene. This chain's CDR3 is CASSQVVTGNSGANVLTF. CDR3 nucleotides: TGCGCCAGCAGCCAAGTGGTGACAGGGAATTCTGGGGCCAACGTCCTGACTTTC.

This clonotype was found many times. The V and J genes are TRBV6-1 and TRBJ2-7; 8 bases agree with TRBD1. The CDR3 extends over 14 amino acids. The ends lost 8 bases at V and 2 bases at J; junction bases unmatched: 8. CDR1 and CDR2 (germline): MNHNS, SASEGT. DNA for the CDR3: TGTGCCAGCGCCCCTGGACAGGGCGCCTACGAGCAGTACTTC. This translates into CASAPGQGAYEQYF.